A single sample gave rise to the 2 T cell receptor beta chains below, sequenced in a study of T cell responses to AZD1222 COVID-19 vaccine. The method was immunoSEQ multiplex PCR; TCRdb's version includes in-frame clones alone and lacks a portion of them. The sample lists approximately 77,000 clones; roughly nine tenths were seen once. The specimen was peripheral blood, collected 28 days after the second AZD1222 dose. The origin of the receptors is an adult who received the AZD1222 COVID-19 vaccine.

This chain joins TRBV24-1 and TRBJ2-1; possible D gene TRBD2, 6 bases. Trimming cost V 4 bases and J 0 bases, with 12 bases left between them. CDR3 length equals 16 residues. Germline assignment: CDR1 KGHDR and CDR2 SFDVKD. This CDR3 is CATSDHLASSYNEQFF. In DNA, the CDR3 is TGTGCCACCAGTGACCACCTAGCGTCCTCCTACAATGAGCAGTTCTTC.

The chain employs TRBV4-2 and TRBJ1-3, with no clear D. Germline lookup yields CDR1 LGHNA and CDR2 YNFKEQ. CDR3 length equals 17 residues. The V and J ends lost 0 bases and 0 bases respectively, with 12 bases between them. The CDR3 DNA reads TGTGCCAGCAGCCAAGATCGGTCGGTCAGCTCTGGAAACACCATATATTTT. Translating it yields CASSQDRSVSSGNTIYF.